This entry features one TCR beta chain sequence. Its antigen is as yet unknown. CDR1 is ENHRY, CDR2 SYGVKD, per germline. The CDR3 extends over 12 amino acids. J lost 10 bases, V lost 11 bases, and 9 bases had no gene match. This sample was included in a study of CD8 T cells in Susac syndrome. Study findings and constraints: The study's TCR sequencing and HLA analysis drew on a certain number of individuals. That number was acknowledged as relatively small.

An amount of RNA that ranged from roughly 0.45 to 1 ug was reverse transcribed with random hexamers. Across 54 Vbeta and 13 Jbeta, immunoSEQ multiplex PCR amplified TCR beta CDR3. From the immunoSEQ multiplex PCR reads, TCRdb called clonotypes with MiXCR, one entry per CDR3 protein. The data show about 190,000 distinct CDR3 sequences, 93% seen once. Both CD4+ and CD8+ T cells were negatively isolated, and TEMRA cells underwent FACS enrichment. The sequencing input was CD4+ T cells from PBMCs. J is TRBJ2-1 and V is TRBV10-3; 9 nucleotides match TRBD2. This receptor was obtained from a human donor in good health. CDR3 bases: TGTGCCTCCGGCGGGGGGGCGGAGGAGCAGTTCTTC. Protein product: CASGGGAEEQFF.